This TCR beta chain is drawn from a study of beta chain features in type 1 diabetes. Study-level results: TCRB CDR3s were moderately but significantly shorter in Type 1 diabetes patients in all four CD4+ subsets. Over-representation of high TCR-expressing cells was a possible consequence of cDNA sequencing. Shorter templates might be favored by PCR, equally in patients and controls.

The entirety of the isolated RNA underwent reverse transcription, so expressed TCRB transcripts were sequenced. Sequenced by immunoSEQ multiplex PCR; TCRdb stores in-frame clones only, minus some. The table includes over 700,000 clones, about a sixth detected once. Purity (above 95%) was reached by all sorted populations. On this clone: Its antigen is as yet unknown.

The CDR3 is made up of 17 amino acids. CDR1 is ENHRY and CDR2 is SYGVKD in the germline V gene. V gave up 3 bases and J gave up 2 bases; unmatched junction bases: 5. Input material: naive CD4+ T cells from blood. The chain employs TRBV10-3 and TRBJ2-2; 11 bases agree with TRBD2. The source is a woman in her late teens or twenties in good health. The CDR3 nucleotides read TGTGCCATCAGTGAACAGGGACTAGCGGTTAACACCGGGGAGCTGTTTTTT. This codes for CAISEQGLAVNTGELFF.